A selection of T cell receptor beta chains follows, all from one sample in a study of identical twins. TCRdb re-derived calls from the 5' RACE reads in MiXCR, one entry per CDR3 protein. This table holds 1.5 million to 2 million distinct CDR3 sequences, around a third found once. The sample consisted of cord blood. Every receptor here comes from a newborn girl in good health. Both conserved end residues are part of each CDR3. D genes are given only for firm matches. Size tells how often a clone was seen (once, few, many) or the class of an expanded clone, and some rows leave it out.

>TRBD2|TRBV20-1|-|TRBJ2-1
TGCAGTGATAAACTAGCGGTGGGATACAATGAGCAGTTCTTC
CSDKLAVGYNEQFF
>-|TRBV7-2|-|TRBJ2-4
TGTGCCAGCAGCTTAGGGGCCTTAGAAGGGGAGCAGTACTTC
CASSLGALEGEQYF
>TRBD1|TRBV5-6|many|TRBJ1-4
TGTGCCAGCAGCCTGGACAGGGGGCTTACCAAACTGTTTTTT
CASSLDRGLTKLFF
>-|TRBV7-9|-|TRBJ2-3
TGTGTCAGCAGCTTCCCCAGATTAGCGGAAAGCACAGATACGCAGTATTTT
CVSSFPRLAESTDTQYF
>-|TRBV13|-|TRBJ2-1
TGTGCCAGCAGCTTCGAGGAGGAGCAGTTCTTC
CASSFEEEQFF
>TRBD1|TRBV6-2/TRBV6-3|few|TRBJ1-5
TGTGCCAGCCAGCATCAGGGGGCGCAAGGTCAGCCCCAGCATTTT
CASQHQGAQGQPQHF
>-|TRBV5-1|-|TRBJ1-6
TGCGCCAGCAGCTTGGGGCACGTGAATTCACCCCTCCACTTT
CASSLGHVNSPLHF
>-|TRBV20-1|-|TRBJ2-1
TGCAGTGCTAGAAAACAGGGAAACTACAATGAGCAGTTCTTC
CSARKQGNYNEQFF
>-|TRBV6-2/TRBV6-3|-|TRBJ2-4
TGTGCCAGCAGTTACGGGACGAGGGAATGGCGAAACATTCAGTACTTC
CASSYGTREWRNIQYF
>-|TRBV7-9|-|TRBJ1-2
TGTGCCAGCAGCTTCTTGGCCGGAATTTATGGCTACACCTTC
CASSFLAGIYGYTF
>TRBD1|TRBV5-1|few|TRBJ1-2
TGCGCCAGCAGCTTGGACAGGGGCTCGGTTGGCTACACCTTC
CASSLDRGSVGYTF
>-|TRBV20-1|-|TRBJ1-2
TGCAGTGCTTCACCGGTCCCGGCGAGCTATGGCTACACCTTC
CSASPVPASYGYTF
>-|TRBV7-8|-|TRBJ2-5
TGTGCCAGCACCAGAGGACGGATTCAAGAGACCCAGTACTTC
CASTRGRIQETQYF
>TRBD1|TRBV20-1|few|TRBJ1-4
TGCAGTGCTAGGCCCTCAGGGGGGCTTAATGAAAAACTGTTTTTT
CSARPSGGLNEKLFF
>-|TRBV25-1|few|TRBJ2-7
TGTGCCAGCAGTGCTCGTGCGGGGTACGAGCAGTACTTC
CASSARAGYEQYF
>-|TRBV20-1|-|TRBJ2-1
TGCAGTGCTAGGCAAGACTGGAACAATGAGCAGTTCTTC
CSARQDWNNEQFF
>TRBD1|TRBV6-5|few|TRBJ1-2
TGTGCCAGCAGTCCGGCCACCGGGACAGTGGATGGCTACACCTTC
CASSPATGTVDGYTF
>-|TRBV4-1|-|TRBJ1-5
TGCGCCAGCAGCCAAGAGTACACTTCACTCGGTCAGCCCCAGCATTTT
CASSQEYTSLGQPQHF
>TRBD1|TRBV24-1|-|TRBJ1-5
TGTGCCACCAGTGGGACAGGGCGGGGGCAGCCCCAGCATTTT
CATSGTGRGQPQHF
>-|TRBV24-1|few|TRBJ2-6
TGTGCCACCAGTGATTCCGGGGGCAGGAGCTCTGGGGCCAACGTCCTGACTTTC
CATSDSGGRSSGANVLTF
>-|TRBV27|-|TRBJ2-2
TGTGCCAGCAGAGTAATAGCAAACACCGGGGAGCTGTTTTTT
CASRVIANTGELFF
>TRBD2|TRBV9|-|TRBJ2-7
TGTGCCAGCAGCCCCGGACTAGCGGGAGTTACCTACGAGCAGTACTTC
CASSPGLAGVTYEQYF
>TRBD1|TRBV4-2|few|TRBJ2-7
TGTGCCAGCAGCCATCAGGGGGAAGGCTACGAGCAGTACTTC
CASSHQGEGYEQYF
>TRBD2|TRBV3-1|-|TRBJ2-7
TGTGCCAGCAGCCAAGGGCCGGGGGGGCTATACGAGCAGTACTTC
CASSQGPGGLYEQYF
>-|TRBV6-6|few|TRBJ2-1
TGTGCCAGCAGTTACTCGATGCTAGGCAATGAGCAGTTCTTC
CASSYSMLGNEQFF
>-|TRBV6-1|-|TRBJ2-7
TGTGCCAGCAGTGAAAGTGGGGGCTCCACCTACGAGCAGTACTTC
CASSESGGSTYEQYF
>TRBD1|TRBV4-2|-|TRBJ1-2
TGTTCCAGCAGTCTGTGGACAGGCCATAACTATGGCTACACCTTC
CSSSLWTGHNYGYTF
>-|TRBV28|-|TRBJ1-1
TGTGCCAGCAGTTTGGGCCTAGAAGTAGCTTTCTTT
CASSLGLEVAFF
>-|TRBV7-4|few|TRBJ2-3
TGTGCCAGCAGTTCGGACTCATCCCAAACGCAGTATTTT
CASSSDSSQTQYF
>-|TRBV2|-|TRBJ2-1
TGTGCCAGCAGTGAAGAGCGGAGCTCCTACAATGAGCAGTTCTTC
CASSEERSSYNEQFF
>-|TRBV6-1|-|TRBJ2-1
TGTGCCAGCACCAACCGAGGGGGGATGTCGTGGTATGAGCAGTTCTTC
CASTNRGGMSWYEQFF